The 24 T cell receptor beta chains reported below all come from one sample, sequenced in a study of blood T cell repertoires in COVID-19 (dated by TCRdb to 2020 to 2021). The library relied on the immunoSEQ multiplex PCR assay. TCRdb re-hosts the immuneACCESS table, in-frame sequences only. Its copies lack some clones; in the studies checked, an unresolved V gene accounts for under half of them, and the cause for the rest is not known. In this sample the table shows approximately 140,000 clones, around nine tenths of which occur a single time. Jointly, the top ten make up roughly a sixth of the sample. Material: peripheral blood. These TCRs come from a man aged 45 to 65 with active or convalescent COVID-19.

CDR3 in DNA: TGTGCTAGTGGTCTCAGGGGGGAGACCCAGTACTTC. Translation: CASGLRGETQYF. The chain recombines TRBV12-5 with TRBJ2-5; 7 bases are shared with TRBD1. The V gene end was trimmed by 5 bases and the J gene end by 5 bases; junction bases not matched to a gene: 2. The germline gives CDR1 LGHNT, CDR2 FRNRAP. The CDR3 is made up of 12 amino acids.

This rearrangement joins TRBV7-2 to TRBJ2-5, with TRBD1 as a possible D gene (5 bases). The CDR3 length is 13 residues. V was shortened by 4 bases and J by 4 bases, with 10 bases between the two germline ends. Germline CDR1 SGHTA, CDR2 FQGNSA. For the CDR3, the DNA is TGTGCCAGCAGCTCCGGACATCGAGAGACCCAGTACTTC. It codes for CASSSGHRETQYF.

The chain couples TRBV7-2 to TRBJ2-5, with TRBD2 as a possible D gene (5 bases). The CDR3 totals 15 residues. Trimming removed 5 bases at V and 0 bases at J, with 13 bases between. Germline V gene data show CDR1 as SGHTA and CDR2 as FQGNSA. In DNA form, the CDR3 reads TGTGCCAGCAGCATCGACTACCAGTACCAAGAGACCCAGTACTTC. Its protein is CASSIDYQYQETQYF.

This chain joins TRBV2 and TRBJ2-7; D unresolved. Looked up from germline, CDR1 is SNHLY and CDR2 is FYNNEI. The CDR3 runs to 9 residues. Trimming took 11 bases from V and 4 from J, leaving 6 bases between them. CDR3 nucleotide sequence: TGTGCCGTAAATTACGAGCAGTACTTC. It yields the protein CAVNYEQYF.

The rearrangement links TRBV6-1 to TRBJ2-7; TRBD1 is a possible D gene (5 bases). The CDR3 extends over 15 amino acids. Deletions cut 3 bases from V and 3 bases from J, with 15 bases between. Germline V gene lookup returns CDR1 MNHNS and CDR2 SASEGT. The CDR3 protein is CASSDRDKEGYEQYF. CDR3 sequence (DNA): TGTGCCAGCAGTGACAGGGATAAGGAAGGCTACGAGCAGTACTTC.

This chain connects TRBV5-4 to TRBJ2-1, with D perhaps TRBD2 (6 bases). The V end was cut by 2 bases, the J end by 5 bases, with 11 bases between. The CDR3 contains 14 residues. Germline assignment: CDR1 SGHNT and CDR2 YYREEE (reference sequence). In DNA, the CDR3 is TGTGCCAGCAGCTTAAGACTAGGAAACAATGAGCAGTTCTTC. Residues: CASSLRLGNNEQFF. The full variable domain, its missing parts supplied by reference TRBV5-4 and TRBJ2-1, is ETGVTQSPTHLIKTRGQQVTLRCSSQSGHNTVSWYQQALGQGPQFIFQYYREEENGRGNFPPRFSGLQFPNYSSELNVNALELDDSALYLCASSLRLGNNEQFFGPGTRLTVL.

The chain joins TRBV6-2 or TRBV6-3 to TRBJ2-2, with 16 bases identical to TRBD2. In germline, CDR1 is MNHEY, CDR2 SVGEGT. The CDR3 length is 18 residues. The V segment lost 0 bases and the J segment 4 bases; nucleotides outside the gene matches: 2. The CDR3 region has the DNA TGTGCCAGCAGTTACTCCGGGACTAGCGGGAGGGCCACCGGGGAGCTGTTTTTT. Amino acid sequence: CASSYSGTSGRATGELFF.

The V call is TRBV28, the J call TRBJ2-7; D possibly corresponds to TRBD2 (5 bases). This CDR3 has 12 residues. Trimming took off 7 bases at V and 4 bases at J, with 11 bases between the two ends. CDR1 and CDR2 from the germline V gene are MDHEN and SYDVKM. The CDR3 spells CASTDLKYEQYF. In nucleotides, the CDR3 is TGTGCCAGCACGGACTTGAAGTACGAGCAGTACTTC.

This clone was detected only once. The V call is TRBV24-1, the J call TRBJ1-2; possibly TRBD1 for D (6 bases). The germline V gene encodes CDR1 KGHDR and CDR2 SFDVKD. Trimming took 4 bases from V and 8 from J, leaving 13 bases between them. The CDR3 extends over 13 amino acids. CDR3 in DNA: TGTGCCACCAGTGAACCGGGACAAAGGGGCTACACCTTC. Translated, it gives CATSEPGQRGYTF.

This sequence joins TRBV5-1 and TRBJ1-1; tentative D call: TRBD1 (6 bases). The CDR3 runs 13 residues. Trimming pared 4 bases from V and 6 bases from J, leaving 13 bases between. CDR1 is SGHRS and CDR2 is YFSETQ in the germline V gene. CDR3 sequence: CASSVGANAEAFF. The CDR3 bases are TGCGCCAGCAGCGTGGGGGCCAACGCTGAAGCTTTCTTT.

CDR3 nucleotides: TGCGCCAGCAGCTTGGACGTCAGAATTAATTCACCCCTCCACTTT. Its translation is CASSLDVRINSPLHF. The chain recombines TRBV5-1 with TRBJ1-6, with D unresolved. The length of the CDR3 is 15 residues. Trimming stripped 0 bases from V and 6 bases from J, with 10 bases between. Germline assignment: CDR1 SGHRS and CDR2 YFSETQ.

This chain connects TRBV5-6 to TRBJ1-1; D is uncertain. CDR3 size: 14 residues. Germline CDR1 is SGHDT and CDR2 is YYEEEE. V was clipped by 2 bases and J by 2 bases, with 10 bases between them. In nucleotides, the CDR3 is TGTGCCAGCAGCTTCTCACAGTCTAACACTGAAGCTTTCTTT. This sequence encodes CASSFSQSNTEAFF.

The chain uses TRBV29-1 and TRBJ2-2, with D perhaps TRBD2 (6 bases). CDR3 size: 13 residues. In germline, CDR1 is SQVTM, CDR2 ANQGSEA. V lost 6 bases and J lost 6, with 14 bases in between. DNA of the CDR3: TGCAGCGTAGACGGTAGCGGCGCCGGGGAGCTGTTTTTT. This translates into CSVDGSGAGELFF.

V gene TRBV5-1 combines with J gene TRBJ2-5; 9 positions agree with TRBD2. Trimming removed 1 base from V and 0 bases from J; junction bases left unmatched: 7. The CDR3 has 17 residues. The germline V gene has CDR1 SGHRS and CDR2 YFSETQ. CDR3 sequence (DNA): TGCGCCAGCAGCTTGTCTGTCGGCGGGGGGGACCAAGAGACCCAGTACTTC. It specifies CASSLSVGGGDQETQYF.

The chain is built from TRBV10-3 and TRBJ1-3, with D possibly TRBD1 on 5 matching bases. Deletions cut 7 bases from V and 4 bases from J, with 11 bases between. Germline loops: CDR1 ENHRY, CDR2 SYGVKD. This CDR3 spans 13 amino acids. As DNA, the CDR3 is TGTGCCATCATGGAGGGGTCAGGAAACACCATATATTTT. Its translation is CAIMEGSGNTIYF.

This clone was recorded once. The chain joins TRBV24-1 to TRBJ2-1, with D uncertain. V was shortened by 2 bases and J by 0 bases, with 10 bases between the two germline ends. There are 16 residues in the CDR3. The germline V gene has CDR1 KGHDR and CDR2 SFDVKD. CDR3: CATSDWSESSYNEQFF. The CDR3 nucleotides read TGTGCCACCAGTGATTGGTCAGAAAGCTCCTACAATGAGCAGTTCTTC.

The chain combines TRBV5-6 with TRBJ2-1; 7 positions match TRBD2. The germline CDR1 and CDR2 sequences are SGHDT and YYEEEE. The CDR3 totals 16 residues. J gave up 8 bases and V 1 base, and 12 bases lay outside the gene matches. CDR3 in DNA: TGTGCCAGCAGCTTGCTCGGGCTGACTAGCATTCATGAGCAGTTCTTC. Its protein is CASSLLGLTSIHEQFF.

The chain combines TRBV5-1 with TRBJ2-7, with D possibly TRBD1 on 5 matching bases. The CDR3 totals 12 residues. CDR1 is SGHRS and CDR2 is YFSETQ in the germline V gene. The ends were cut back, 5 bases at V and 3 bases at J, with 9 bases in the middle. The CDR3 DNA sequence: TGCGCCAGCAGGAGAACAGGCTACGAGCAGTACTTC. Its protein is CASRRTGYEQYF.

V is TRBV5-1 and J is TRBJ1-4; D not certain. Trimming removed 4 bases at V and 0 bases at J, with 13 bases between. The CDR3 spans 16 residues. Germline CDR1 SGHRS, CDR2 YFSETQ. The CDR3 reads CASSLRQSSTNEKLFF. Here the CDR3 DNA reads TGCGCCAGCAGCCTGAGGCAGTCATCAACTAATGAAAAACTGTTTTTT.

The chain employs TRBV5-1 and TRBJ1-3; 12 bases agree with TRBD1. J lost 0 bases, V lost 3 bases, and 4 bases had no gene match. The CDR3 consists of 17 residues. Germline lookup yields CDR1 SGHRS and CDR2 YFSETQ. CDR3 residues: CASSSGQGAFSGNTIYF. The DNA for the CDR3 is TGCGCCAGCAGCTCGGGACAGGGGGCCTTCTCTGGAAACACCATATATTTT. Full variable domain (outside the CDR3, taken from reference TRBV5-1 and TRBJ1-3): KAGVTQTPRYLIKTRGQQVTLSCSPISGHRSVSWYQQTPGQGLQFLFEYFSETQRNKGNFPGRFSGRQFSNSRSEMNVSTLELGDSALYLCASSSGQGAFSGNTIYFGEGSWLTVV.

V and J are TRBV10-3 and TRBJ1-2; maybe TRBD1 (6 bases). The CDR3 loop spans 13 amino acids. From germline, CDR1 is ENHRY and CDR2 SYGVKD. Trimming stripped 3 bases from V and 5 bases from J, with 10 bases between. CDR3 nucleotide sequence: TGTGCCATCAGTGACACAGGGTCATATGGCTACACCTTC. It codes for CAISDTGSYGYTF.

The gene calls are TRBV7-9 and TRBJ1-1; 7 nucleotides match TRBD1. V lost 0 bases to trimming and J lost 3 bases; unmatched junction nucleotides: 16. The germline V gene encodes CDR1 SEHNR and CDR2 FQNEAQ (reference sequence). The CDR3 length is 19 residues. CDR3: CASSLARRLSTGKDTEAFF. The CDR3 DNA reads TGTGCCAGCAGCTTAGCGCGGAGGTTATCGACAGGGAAGGACACTGAAGCTTTCTTT.

This chain connects TRBV5-4 to TRBJ1-1; D gene uncertain. Germline CDR1 SGHNT, CDR2 YYREEE (reference sequence). The CDR3 length is 13 residues. V lost 0 bases and J 1 base, leaving 4 bases between the germline ends. The CDR3 DNA is TGTGCCAGCAGCTTGGACAGGAACACTGAAGCTTTCTTT. Amino acids: CASSLDRNTEAFF.

The V gene is TRBV7-6, the J gene TRBJ2-1; TRBD2 might be the D (6 bases). Germline loops: CDR1 SGHVS, CDR2 FNYEAQ. This CDR3 has 15 residues. V was shortened by 7 bases and J by 0 bases, with 13 bases between the two germline ends. The CDR3 spells CASNAGRASYNEQFF. DNA for the CDR3: TGTGCCAGCAATGCGGGGCGAGCCTCCTACAATGAGCAGTTCTTC.